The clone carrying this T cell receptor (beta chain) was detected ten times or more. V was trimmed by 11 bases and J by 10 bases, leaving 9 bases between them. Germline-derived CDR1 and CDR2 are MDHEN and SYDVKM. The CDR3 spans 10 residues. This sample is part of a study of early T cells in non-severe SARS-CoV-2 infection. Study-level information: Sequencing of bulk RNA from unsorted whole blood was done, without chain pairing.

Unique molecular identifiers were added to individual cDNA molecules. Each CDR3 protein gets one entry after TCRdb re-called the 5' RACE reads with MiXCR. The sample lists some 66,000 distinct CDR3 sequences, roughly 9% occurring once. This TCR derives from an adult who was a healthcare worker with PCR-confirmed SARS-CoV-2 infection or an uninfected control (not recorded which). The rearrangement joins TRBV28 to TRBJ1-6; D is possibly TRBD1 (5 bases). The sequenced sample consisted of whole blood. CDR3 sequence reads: CAAGASPLHF. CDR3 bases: TGTGCCGCCGGGGCCTCACCCCTCCACTTT.